Presented here are 17 T cell receptor beta chains from one specimen sequenced in a study of blood T cell repertoires in COVID-19. Libraries were prepared by immunoSEQ multiplex PCR; TCRdb keeps only in-frame clonotypes and omits some of them. In the table there are 150,000 to 200,000 clones, more than 80% of which are singletons. Input material: peripheral blood. These TCRs come from a human donor in a cohort sampled during active COVID-19.

The chain uses TRBV27 and TRBJ1-2; 7 bases line up with TRBD1. V lost 5 bases and J lost 4; bases outside the gene matches: 10. Germline loops: CDR1 MNHEY, CDR2 SMNVEV (reference sequence). This CDR3 is built from 15 residues. This CDR3 is CASSLSVGTVYGYTF. CDR3 nucleotide sequence: TGTGCCAGCAGTCTAAGTGTGGGGACAGTCTATGGCTACACCTTC.

This clone occurred once. The chain is built from TRBV30 and TRBJ1-3, with 7 bases matching TRBD1. CDR3 length: 16 residues. Germline assignment: CDR1 GTSNPN and CDR2 SVGIG (reference sequence). With 0 bases clipped from V and 2 bases from J, the junction kept 7 bases outside the gene matches. The CDR3 nucleotides are TGTGCCTGGAGTGTACGTCGAGGGACAGCTGGAAACACCATATATTTT. Translating gives CAWSVRRGTAGNTIYF.

This rearrangement joins TRBV7-9 to TRBJ2-2; possible D gene TRBD2, 7 bases. Germline assignment: CDR1 SEHNR and CDR2 FQNEAQ (reference sequence). The CDR3 has 16 residues. V lost 6 bases and J 4 bases, leaving 18 bases between the germline ends. Written as DNA, the CDR3 is TGTGCCAGCAGTACCTCGCGGGGGCCCTTCACCGGGGAGCTGTTTTTT. Protein sequence: CASSTSRGPFTGELFF.

The chain uses TRBV12-3 or TRBV12-4 and TRBJ1-1, with D perhaps TRBD1 (5 bases). The CDR3 is 13 amino acids. Trimming stripped 6 bases from V and 2 bases from J, with 10 bases between. CDR3 protein: CASRYQGNTEAFF. The CDR3 nucleotides are TGTGCCAGCAGGTATCAGGGAAACACTGAAGCTTTCTTT.

J is TRBJ2-7 and V is TRBV2; TRBD1 agrees at 7 bases. Germline trimming cut 7 bases from V and 2 bases from J; bases unmatched to any gene: 8. There are 14 residues in the CDR3. CDR1 and CDR2 from the germline V gene are SNHLY and FYNNEI. The CDR3 region is CASNLTGPPYEQYF. The CDR3 nucleotides are TGTGCCAGCAATCTGACAGGGCCCCCCTACGAGCAGTACTTC.

This clone was found once. The rearrangement uses TRBV5-1 and TRBJ2-1; a weak D match, TRBD2 (6 bases). This CDR3 has 15 residues. Trimming took 6 bases from V and 0 from J, leaving 13 bases between them. The germline V gene encodes CDR1 SGHRS and CDR2 YFSETQ. This CDR3 is CASKIAASSYNEQFF. CDR3 nucleotides: TGCGCCAGCAAAATAGCGGCAAGCTCCTACAATGAGCAGTTCTTC.

This clone was counted a single time. The V call is TRBV6-1, the J call TRBJ1-1; 7 bases align to TRBD1. The germline CDR1 and CDR2 sequences are MNHNS and SASEGT. V shed 1 base and J 0 bases; nucleotides not matched to a gene: 5. This CDR3 has 16 residues. CDR3 sequence reads: CASSEVWDSMNTEAFF. As DNA, the CDR3 is TGTGCCAGCAGTGAAGTCTGGGACAGTATGAACACTGAAGCTTTCTTT.

This clone appeared once. The V gene is TRBV6-5, the J gene TRBJ2-5; TRBD2 is a possible D gene (6 bases). CDR1 and CDR2 (germline): MNHEY, SVGAGI. Trimming stripped 9 bases from V and 2 bases from J, with 16 bases between. CDR3 length: 14 residues. The DNA for the CDR3 is TGTGCCAGTGGGCGGGACTGGCATCAAGAGACCCAGTACTTC. This encodes CASGRDWHQETQYF.

The chain is built from TRBV12-3 or TRBV12-4 and TRBJ1-1; D gene ambiguous. The V end was cut by 6 bases, the J end by 3 bases, with 11 bases between. CDR3 length: 13 amino acids. The CDR3, as DNA: TGTGCCAGCAGCCCCCAGTTACACACTGAAGCTTTCTTT. Residues: CASSPQLHTEAFF.

This chain uses TRBV29-1 with TRBJ1-1; 9 bases align to TRBD1. Trimming took 3 bases from V and 8 from J; bases not matched to a gene: 7. This CDR3 region has 13 residues. Looked up from germline, CDR1 is SQVTM and CDR2 is ANQGSEA. The CDR3 spells CSVDTGTGIEAFF. CDR3 sequence (DNA): TGCAGCGTTGACACCGGGACAGGGATAGAAGCTTTCTTT.

The chain recombines TRBV6-4 with TRBJ2-2; D is ambiguous. The CDR3 is made up of 13 amino acids. Trimming stripped 3 bases from V and 4 bases from J, with 6 bases between. CDR1 and CDR2 (germline): MRHNA, SNTAGT. CDR3 loop: CASSEESTGELFF. The CDR3, as DNA: TGTGCCAGCAGTGAGGAGAGCACCGGGGAGCTGTTTTTT.

CDR3 sequence reads: CAGAGGRSSYEQYF. Written as DNA, the CDR3 is TGTGCCGGGGCAGGCGGGAGGTCCTCCTACGAGCAGTACTTC. The V and J genes are TRBV6-5 and TRBJ2-7; TRBD2 aligns across 8 bases. V lost 11 bases to trimming and J lost 0 bases; unmatched junction nucleotides: 9. Germline V CDR1 and CDR2: MNHEY, SVGAGI. The CDR3 is 14 residues long.

This chain uses TRBV27 with TRBJ2-2, with TRBD2 matching 7 bases. Germline V lookup: CDR1 MNHEY, CDR2 SMNVEV (reference sequence). CDR3 length: 15 amino acids. Germline trimming cut 8 bases from V and 1 base from J; bases unmatched to any gene: 7. The CDR3 spells CASRQQRGNTGELFF. The DNA for the CDR3 is TGTGCCAGCCGCCAACAGCGGGGGAACACCGGGGAGCTGTTTTTT.

This clone was observed a single time. This rearrangement joins TRBV24-1 to TRBJ2-1, with a possible D match to TRBD2 (5 bases). From germline, CDR1 is KGHDR and CDR2 SFDVKD. V lost 12 bases and J lost 6, with 17 bases in between. This CDR3 comprises 13 residues. CDR3: CAPRASGVNEQFF. The CDR3 nucleotides are TGTGCCCCACGGGCCAGCGGCGTCAATGAGCAGTTCTTC.

This rearrangement joins TRBV6-5 to TRBJ1-1; D is perhaps TRBD1 (6 bases). Germline lookup yields CDR1 MNHEY and CDR2 SVGAGI. The CDR3 loop spans 15 amino acids. Trimming removed 2 bases from V and 2 bases from J, with 12 bases in between. The CDR3 region is CASSYGGQQNTEAFF. CDR3 in DNA: TGTGCCAGCAGTTACGGAGGACAGCAAAACACTGAAGCTTTCTTT.

The chain is built from TRBV27 and TRBJ1-5; D ambiguous. There are 16 residues in the CDR3. Trimming shortened V by 5 bases and J by 5 bases, and 19 bases separated the two germline ends. Germline lookup yields CDR1 MNHEY and CDR2 SMNVEV (reference sequence). Here the CDR3 DNA reads TGTGCCAGCAGTCTCCCGGGAGGTAGGGCCGATCAGCCCCAGCATTTT. Residues: CASSLPGGRADQPQHF.

The chain joins TRBV18 to TRBJ1-3; D is uncertain. The germline V gene encodes CDR1 KGHSH and CDR2 LQKENI. The CDR3 sequence is 13 residues long. Trimming shortened V by 3 bases and J by 8 bases, and 11 bases separated the two germline ends. As DNA, the CDR3 is TGTGCCAGCTCACCCGCGGGAGTAGACACCATATATTTT. Protein sequence: CASSPAGVDTIYF.